This T cell receptor beta chain derives from a study of CXCR3-negative and CXCR3-positive naive CD8 T cells (dated by TCRdb to about 2019). About the investigation overall: Some 130 million TRB reads were obtained in total, roughly 1.5 +/- 0.3 million reads per library. Diversity and physicochemical repertoire analyses covered roughly ten donors pooled from two independent experiments. For the TRBV-TRBJ cluster analysis, the naive subsets came from 5 donors, while the memory cells came from 3 donors. What the authors observed across the whole study: CXCR3 expression partially decreased after cryopreservation, so most assays used freshly isolated PBMCs. Comparably high repertoire diversity was found in both naive subsets, whereas much lower repertoire diversity was found in memory CD8+ T cells. TRB CDR3s from CXCR3-positive naive cells showed higher hydrophobicity (lower Kidera factor 4), lower energy, and higher strength and volume indices than CXCR3-negative naive cells. Because surface CD5, which has been linked to self-reactivity in mice, was comparable between naive subsets, TCR interaction strength was also inferred from TRB CDR3 physicochemical properties. Within the same donor, TRBV-TRBJ usage looked similar between naive CXCR3-negative and CXCR3-positive cells, but memory cells had distinct patterns.

About this clonotype itself: Its antigen is unknown.

Each CD8+ T cell subset was flow-sorted in triplicate, with fewer than 350,000 cells per subset placed directly into RLT lysis buffer. To keep memory contaminants out, a stringent definition of naive CD8+ T cells was applied: CD45RO-CCR7+CD27+CD95-. Using standard density gradient centrifugation, peripheral blood mononuclear cells were isolated from buffy coats. Naive CXCR3-negative and CXCR3-positive CD8+ T cells were flow-sorted using a FACSAria III. An RNeasy Mini Kit was used to extract total RNA from the sorted cells. Sequencing was performed on a NextSeq 550. The Human TCR Profiling Kit (MiLaboratory) was used to make UMI-labeled 5' RACE TRB cDNA libraries. cDNA synthesis used the entire amount of extracted RNA, and PCR amplification then used the entire amount of cDNA produced. Libraries were prepared in parallel with an identical number of PCR cycles. Per the source publication's procedure: About 53,000 +/- 9,400 unique UMI-labeled TRB cDNA molecules per library were extracted with MIGEC and MiXCR, with at least two reads per UMI required. On average, about 40,000 +/- 10,000 functional in-frame TRB CDR3 nucleotide clonotypes lacking stop codons were found per library. Diversity metrics, including normalized Shannon-Wiener and Chao1, were computed in VDJtools after downsampling to 5000 UMI-labeled TRB molecules per sample. Clonotype-size-weighted physicochemical properties of the central five CDR3 residues (interaction energy, strength, volume and Kidera factor 4) were computed in VDJtools. Based on TCRdb reprocessing of the reads, there is one entry per CDR3 protein sequence, and DNA is missing. TCRdb assigned the V and J calls; the authors' analysis was not used. The sample table holds about 89,000 distinct CDR3 sequences. Of the sample, 0.5% to 0.55% is held by the ten largest clones.

CDR1 and CDR2 (KGHSH, LQKENI) derive from the germline V gene. The CDR3 sequence holds 16 residues, the cysteine and phenylalanine included. No DNA accompanies this entry. This receptor chain uses TRBV18 and TRBJ2-3; TCRdb picks TRBD2, but there is no DNA to check that call. The sequenced sample consisted of naive CXCR3+ CD8+ T cells from blood. In the paper's terms, the cell subset or site label means: CD45RO-CCR7+CD27+CD95- naive CD8+ T cells expressing CXCR3 (TNR3+). The receptor comes from a human donor in good health. Some clones in this sample may be carry-over from other donors' samples. The CDR3 protein: CASSPGLAGATDTQYF.